One T cell receptor (beta chain) is described in this entry. Trimming left V 8 bases short and J 12 bases short, with 26 bases between. Looked up from germline, CDR1 is LNHDA and CDR2 is SQIVND (reference sequence). The CDR3 is made up of 15 amino acids. This entry belongs to a study of graft-versus-host responses after intestinal transplantation. In the study overall: All recipients were given anti-thymocyte globulin induction, and tacrolimus and steroids were then administered for about three years.

This table comes from immunoSEQ multiplex PCR, and its TCRdb copy is limited to in-frame clones, with some not included. The repertoire holds tens of thousands of clones, with about 95% as singletons. Material: PBMCs, obtained 16 days after intestinal transplant. The V call is TRBV19, the J call TRBJ2-1; tentatively, D is TRBD2 (5 bases). The clonotype originates from a human patient who received an intestinal transplant, so some T cells may come from the graft donor. The CDR3 here is CASSLRAVPLDLQFF. DNA of the CDR3: TGTGCCAGTTCTCTACGAGCGGTGCCCTTGGATCTGCAGTTCTTC.